The 5 T cell receptor beta chains below come from one sample, sequenced in a study of blood T cell repertoires in COVID-19. Assay used: immunoSEQ multiplex PCR; TCRdb lists only in-frame clones, some missing. The repertoire has about 75,000 clones, about nine tenths of them found once; the top ten carry about 2.7%. Sequenced material: peripheral blood. The receptors here all came from a human donor in a cohort sampled during active COVID-19.

This chain uses TRBV13 with TRBJ1-6; possible D gene TRBD1, 5 bases. The CDR3 covers 13 residues. Germline V gives CDR1 PRHDT, CDR2 FYEKMQ (reference sequence). V was trimmed by 5 bases and J by 6 bases, leaving 8 bases between them. The CDR3 loop reads CASSRGINSPLHF. Here the CDR3 DNA reads TGTGCCAGCAGCAGGGGTATTAATTCACCCCTCCACTTT. The variable domain in full, with the rest retrieved from reference TRBV13 and TRBJ1-6, is AAGVIQSPRHLIKEKRETATLKCYPIPRHDTVYWYQQGPGQDPQFLISFYEKMQSDKGSIPDRFSAQQFSDYHSELNMSSLELGDSALYFCASSRGINSPLHFGNGTRLTVT.

The V and J genes are TRBV27 and TRBJ1-1, with D uncertain. The V gene's germline CDR1 is MNHEY and CDR2 SMNVEV (reference sequence). The CDR3 is made up of 11 amino acids. The V and J ends lost 9 bases and 0 bases respectively, with 5 bases between them. The CDR3 spells CASTVNTEAFF. The CDR3 DNA reads TGTGCCAGTACGGTGAACACTGAAGCTTTCTTT.

The rearrangement uses TRBV9 and TRBJ2-7, with D possibly TRBD2 on 5 matching bases. The CDR3 is 14 amino acids. V lost 4 bases and J lost 2, with 13 bases in between. Germline assignment: CDR1 SGDLS and CDR2 YYNGEE. CDR3 sequence: CASSLASSTYEQYF. The DNA of the CDR3 is TGTGCCAGCAGCCTTGCTAGCTCCACCTACGAGCAGTACTTC.

The genes are TRBV7-9 and TRBJ2-1; the match to TRBD2 covers 12 bases. Trimming cost V 2 bases and J 7 bases; bases outside gene matches: 6. CDR1 SEHNR and CDR2 FQNEAQ come from the germline V gene (reference sequence). The CDR3 contains 16 residues. The CDR3 DNA is TGTGCCAGCAGCTTACGCCTAGCGGGGGGGTCGAATGAGCAGTTCTTC. Translation: CASSLRLAGGSNEQFF.

This chain joins TRBV28 and TRBJ2-4, with a possible D match to TRBD2 (6 bases). Trimming stripped 2 bases from V and 0 bases from J, with 11 bases between. Germline V gene data show CDR1 as MDHEN and CDR2 as SYDVKM. There are 16 residues in the CDR3. The CDR3 sequence: CASSLPSELAKNIQYF. The CDR3 DNA sequence: TGTGCCAGCAGTTTACCTAGCGAACTAGCCAAAAACATTCAGTACTTC.